This T cell receptor (beta chain) was captured in a study of blood T cell repertoires in COVID-19. Germline V lookup: CDR1 SGHNT, CDR2 YYREEE (reference sequence). The CDR3 has 14 residues. The V gene lost 1 base and the J gene lost 3 bases, with 10 bases spanning the gap. Original processing methods: Cell counts per sample came from amplifying reference gene primers. The method was immunoSEQ multiplex PCR; TCRdb's version includes in-frame clones alone and lacks a portion of them. V and J calls and clone size are given by that table; D and trimming were obtained from the DNA. The sample shows around 150,000 clones, 70% to 80% of them seen only once.

The TCR comes from a man aged 55 to 70 who had recovered from COVID-19. This chain connects TRBV5-4 to TRBJ1-1, with D unclear. Sequences were obtained from peripheral blood. The CDR3 protein is CASSLTSQDTEAFF. In DNA form, the CDR3 reads TGTGCCAGCAGCTTGACCTCGCAGGACACTGAAGCTTTCTTT.